This T cell receptor (beta chain) was profiled in a study of blood T cell repertoires in COVID-19. Across the study: From the United States, Italy and Spain came samples of acute and convalescent COVID-19.

Per the original data handling: Using reference gene primer amplification, nucleated cell counts were estimated. Clones were sequenced by immunoSEQ multiplex PCR, and TCRdb holds only the in-frame ones, with some missing. That table gives V, J and clone size, and the DNA gave D and trimming. Seen here are over 200,000 clones, approximately 85% observed once, and the top ten hold 1.9%. The CDR3 length is 11 residues. Trimming left V 5 bases short and J 2 bases short, with 3 bases between. The germline V gene has CDR1 SGHVS and CDR2 FQNEAQ. Participant age was roughly 18 to 95 years, and participants resided in fewer than 30 US areas. Cohort 3 donors were reported recovered after two negative PCRs, clearance, or symptom resolution. Notes on this clone: The sample holds other DNA sequences that translate to the same CDR3.

The sequencing input was PBMCs or T cells enriched from blood (not recorded which). This clonotype was obtained from a woman between 45 and 60 years old who had recovered from COVID-19. The chain links TRBV7-8 to TRBJ2-5; D unclear. The chain's CDR3 is CASSPQETQYF. In DNA, the CDR3 is TGTGCCAGCAGCCCTCAAGAGACCCAGTACTTC.